This TCR beta chain was identified in a study of blood T cell repertoires in COVID-19. Germline assignment: CDR1 MDHEN and CDR2 SYDVKM. The CDR3 is made up of 13 amino acids. V shed 7 bases and J 8 bases; nucleotides not matched to a gene: 5. As handled by the study authors: Estimation of nucleated cell counts relied on the amplification of reference gene primers. Assay used: immunoSEQ multiplex PCR; TCRdb lists only in-frame clones, some missing. For V, J and clone size, that table is used; D and trimming come from the DNA. The table shows a few hundred thousand clones, with roughly 87% occurring only once. Participants were aged about 18 to 90 years, lived in under 30 US areas, and enrolled virtually. Cohort assignment relied on participant-reported clinical history. Each recovered donor of Cohort 3 presented with two negative PCRs, clearance, or symptom resolution.

Input material: PBMCs or T cells enriched from blood (not recorded which). This receptor was identified in a woman in her twenties or thirties who had recovered from COVID-19. This chain uses TRBV28 with TRBJ1-4; 9 bases are a match to TRBD1. The DNA for the CDR3 is TGTGCCAGCACCGGACAGGGGCACGAAAAACTGTTTTTT. Its translation is CASTGQGHEKLFF.